Each of the 2 T cell receptor beta chains below was sequenced from the same sample in a study of blood T cell repertoires in COVID-19. Measured with immunoSEQ multiplex PCR; TCRdb has only the in-frame clones, and not every one. The sample includes around 320,000 clones, around 90% of them seen just once. Sequenced sample: PBMCs or T cells enriched from blood (not recorded which). Every receptor here comes from a woman under 30 with acute COVID-19.

The rearrangement links TRBV18 to TRBJ2-1; tentatively, D is TRBD2 (5 bases). Trimming took 2 bases from V and 14 from J, leaving 13 bases between them. The CDR3 sequence is 12 residues long. Germline assignment: CDR1 KGHSH and CDR2 LQKENI. CDR3 DNA: TGTGCCAGCTCACCAGAAACACGGCGGGAGTTCTTC. As protein: CASSPETRREFF.

The gene calls are TRBV19 and TRBJ1-5, with D maybe TRBD1 (5 bases). Trimming took off 2 bases at V and 6 bases at J, with 11 bases between the two ends. This CDR3 has 14 residues. Germline V lookup: CDR1 LNHDA, CDR2 SQIVND (reference sequence). The CDR3 sequence: CASSISGGSQPQHF. For the CDR3, the DNA is TGTGCCAGTAGTATATCCGGGGGAAGTCAGCCCCAGCATTTT. Full variable domain (remainder filled in from reference TRBV19 and TRBJ1-5): DGGITQSPKYLFRKEGQNVTLSCEQNLNHDAMYWYRQDPGQGLRLIYYSQIVNDFQKGDIAEGYSVSREKKESFPLTVTSAQKNPTAFYLCASSISGGSQPQHFGDGTRLSIL.